The subject of this entry is one T cell receptor (beta chain). PCR used 60 Vbeta primers and 13 Jbeta primers. In the study's own analysis: Among the unique TCR beta chains that a later analysis counted, about 86 million in all, 9.5 million to 12 million were shared. Sequencing used immunoSEQ multiplex PCR; TCRdb keeps in-frame clones, though not all of them. V, J and clone size reflect that table, while D and trimming were determined from the DNA. The sample lists about 89,000 clones, 86% occurring once. The sample originates from a study of cytomegalovirus exposure and HLA in healthy donors. The junction had 11 bases not matched to a gene; V was cut back by 5 bases and J by 10 bases. The CDR3 is 14 residues long. Germline CDR1 is LNHDA and CDR2 is SQIVND (reference sequence).

The sample consisted of PBMCs. This sequence was found in a young man in good health and CMV-seropositive. The chain has TRBV19 and TRBJ2-1, with 7 bases aligning to TRBD2. The DNA of the CDR3 is TGTGCCAGTAGTGTGGTGGGAGGGCCATCCGAGCAGTTCTTC. This translates into CASSVVGGPSEQFF.